What follows are 26 T cell receptor beta chains derived from one specimen sequenced in a study of cytomegalovirus exposure and HLA in healthy donors. Sequencing used immunoSEQ multiplex PCR; TCRdb keeps in-frame clones, though not all of them. The sample contains about 76,000 clones, around 94% of which appear only once. The specimen was PBMCs. These TCRs come from a woman between 18 and 29 years old in good health and CMV-seronegative.

The chain links TRBV7-9 to TRBJ2-7; 7 positions match TRBD1. V was pared by 5 bases and J by 2 bases, with 6 bases of the junction left unmatched. Germline lookup yields CDR1 SEHNR and CDR2 FQNEAQ (reference sequence). This CDR3 has 14 residues. CDR3 coding DNA: TGTGCCAGCAGCCCGACAGGGTTTGCCTACGAGCAGTACTTC. It is translated as CASSPTGFAYEQYF.

The chain has TRBV27 and TRBJ1-2, with a tentative D call TRBD1 (5 bases). CDR1 is MNHEY, CDR2 SMNVEV, per germline (reference sequence). The CDR3 is 16 residues long. V lost 7 bases, J lost 2 bases, and 20 bases lay in between. For the CDR3, the DNA is TGTGCCAGCAAGGAGGCGGGGGGGTGGCCGAACTATGGCTACACCTTC. This encodes CASKEAGGWPNYGYTF.

V usage is TRBV4-1 and J usage is TRBJ2-5; 9 bases align to TRBD1. The CDR3 length is 18 residues. J was trimmed by 2 bases and V by 1 base; bases with no gene match: 11. Looked up from germline, CDR1 is MGHRA and CDR2 is YSYEKL. In DNA, the CDR3 is TGCGCCAGCAGCCAAGTAGGTTGGGCGGACAGGGGTCAAGAGACCCAGTACTTC. Translated, it gives CASSQVGWADRGQETQYF.

This clone was counted a single time. The rearrangement joins TRBV5-4 to TRBJ2-7, with TRBD1 matching over 7 bases. This CDR3 comprises 14 residues. V trimming: 1 base; J trimming: 5 bases; junction bases outside the gene matches: 6. CDR1 SGHNT and CDR2 YYREEE come from the germline V gene (reference sequence). CDR3 nucleotides: TGTGCCAGCAGCTTGATTGACAGGGCCCACGAGCAGTACTTC. It is translated as CASSLIDRAHEQYF.

V gene TRBV7-9 combines with J gene TRBJ1-3; D gene uncertain. This CDR3 has 18 amino acids. The V end lost 7 bases, the J end lost 0 bases, and 22 bases lay between the germline ends. CDR1 SEHNR and CDR2 FQNEAQ come from the germline V gene (reference sequence). The CDR3, as DNA: TGTGCCAGCAACCCTGCCCGGCAAGAGCGGTTCTCTGGAAACACCATATATTTT. Residues: CASNPARQERFSGNTIYF.

The genes are TRBV30 and TRBJ1-5; D is perhaps TRBD1 (5 bases). The germline V gene encodes CDR1 GTSNPN and CDR2 SVGIG (reference sequence). The CDR3 covers 11 residues. Deletions cut 1 base from V and 12 bases from J, with 10 bases between. The CDR3 here is CAWSEMGLQHF. CDR3 coding DNA: TGTGCCTGGAGTGAAATGGGGCTCCAGCATTTT.

The V gene is TRBV9, the J gene TRBJ1-6, with 8 bases fitting TRBD1. The length of the CDR3 is 15 residues. In germline, CDR1 is SGDLS, CDR2 YYNGEE. V lost 3 bases, J lost 11 bases, and 10 bases stayed unmatched. CDR3 region: CASSGKDRGRTPLHF. The CDR3 DNA is TGTGCCAGCAGCGGAAAAGACAGGGGAAGGACACCCCTCCACTTT.

This sequence joins TRBV5-1 and TRBJ1-2, with 8 bases lining up with TRBD1. Germline-derived CDR1 and CDR2 are SGHRS and YFSETQ. V lost 4 bases, J lost 6 bases, and 5 bases stayed unmatched. CDR3 length equals 13 residues. The CDR3 DNA reads TGCGCCAGCAGCCCACAGGGGGAGGATGGCTACACCTTC. It encodes CASSPQGEDGYTF.

In nucleotides, the CDR3 is TGTGCCAGCAGTTTATCAGAAACCAATCAGCCCCAGCATTTT. Translation: CASSLSETNQPQHF. The chain carries TRBV6-5 and TRBJ1-5; D remains ambiguous. The V end lost 4 bases, the J end lost 3 bases, and 10 bases lay between the germline ends. This CDR3 spans 14 amino acids. Per germline, CDR1 MNHEY and CDR2 SVGAGI.

The V and J genes are TRBV5-4 and TRBJ2-2; the D gene is possibly TRBD2 (5 bases). Germline CDR1 and CDR2: SGHNT and YYREEE (reference sequence). The CDR3 is made up of 15 amino acids. Trimming removed 3 bases from V and 1 base from J, with 10 bases in between. CDR3 nucleotide sequence: TGTGCCAGCAGCTGGACCGGGATGAACACCGGGGAGCTGTTTTTT. Translation gives CASSWTGMNTGELFF. The full variable domain, its missing parts supplied by reference TRBV5-4 and TRBJ2-2, is ETGVTQSPTHLIKTRGQQVTLRCSSQSGHNTVSWYQQALGQGPQFIFQYYREEENGRGNFPPRFSGLQFPNYSSELNVNALELDDSALYLCASSWTGMNTGELFFGEGSRLTVL.

This chain uses TRBV29-1 with TRBJ2-3; 7 bases map to TRBD1. J gave up 4 bases and V 7 bases, and 11 bases lay outside the gene matches. The CDR3 spans 14 residues. Germline loops: CDR1 SQVTM, CDR2 ANQGSEA. The CDR3, as DNA: TGCAGCGGTTACGACACAGGGGCCGCAGATACGCAGTATTTT. It codes for CSGYDTGAADTQYF.

This clone was recorded only once. The V call is TRBV5-4, the J call TRBJ1-2; TRBD1 aligns across 9 bases. The CDR3 has 14 residues. CDR1 is SGHNT and CDR2 is YYREEE in the germline V gene (reference sequence). V lost 0 bases to trimming and J lost 5 bases; unmatched junction nucleotides: 2. The CDR3 DNA is TGTGCCAGCAGCTTGGCCGACAGGGGGTATGGCTACACCTTC. Translated, it gives CASSLADRGYGYTF.

This chain joins TRBV27 and TRBJ2-7, with D possibly being TRBD1 (6 bases). Trimming shortened V by 6 bases and J by 7 bases, and 22 bases separated the two germline ends. CDR3 size: 15 residues. CDR1 and CDR2 (germline): MNHEY, SMNVEV (reference sequence). The CDR3 protein is CASSHTLQGVEEQYF. For the CDR3, the DNA is TGTGCCAGCAGCCACACCCTACAGGGAGTAGAGGAGCAGTACTTC.

This clone came up once. The gene calls are TRBV6-5 and TRBJ2-3; D is unresolved. V lost 6 bases and J 4 bases, leaving 5 bases between the germline ends. The CDR3 has 11 residues. CDR1 MNHEY and CDR2 SVGAGI come from the germline V gene. The CDR3 DNA reads as TGTGCCAGCAGCAGCGCAGATACGCAGTATTTT. This translates into CASSSADTQYF.

This clone was counted only a few times. The rearrangement links TRBV4-1 to TRBJ1-1, with 8 bases fitting TRBD1. CDR1 and CDR2 (germline): MGHRA, YSYEKL. J lost 4 bases, V lost 4 bases, and 2 bases had no gene match. The CDR3 has 13 amino acids. DNA for the CDR3: TGCGCCAGCAGCCGAGACAGGGGCACTGAAGCTTTCTTT. The encoded protein is CASSRDRGTEAFF.

This chain links TRBV6-5 with TRBJ1-2; D perhaps matches TRBD1 (5 bases). Germline V gene lookup returns CDR1 MNHEY and CDR2 SVGAGI. V lost 4 bases to trimming and J lost 4 bases, with 13 bases between them. The CDR3 covers 14 residues. CDR3 sequence reads: CASSSLHRGYGYTF. CDR3 nucleotide sequence: TGTGCCAGCAGTTCTCTACATAGGGGCTATGGCTACACCTTC.

The chain couples TRBV7-8 to TRBJ2-3; weak D call: TRBD1 (5 bases). Germline V gene data show CDR1 as SGHVS and CDR2 as FQNEAQ. This CDR3 region has 16 residues. Trimming took off 1 base at V and 0 bases at J, with 11 bases between the two ends. The CDR3 protein is CASSLEAGHSTDTQYF. In nucleotides, the CDR3 is TGTGCCAGCAGCTTAGAGGCAGGGCATAGCACAGATACGCAGTATTTT.

V is TRBV11-2 and J is TRBJ2-7; D perhaps matches TRBD1 (6 bases). The CDR3 loop spans 15 amino acids. Trimming removed 5 bases from V and 5 bases from J, with 19 bases in between. The V gene's germline CDR1 is SGHAT and CDR2 FQNNGV. The CDR3 loop reads CASSGFGQRNHEQYF. CDR3 in DNA: TGTGCCAGCAGCGGTTTCGGACAGAGGAATCACGAGCAGTACTTC.

The chain links TRBV25-1 to TRBJ2-4; possibly TRBD2 for D (6 bases). Germline V CDR1 and CDR2: MGHDK, SYGVNS. This CDR3 contains 17 residues. The ends were cut back, 8 bases at V and 0 bases at J, with 20 bases in the middle. The CDR3 protein is CASLCLGEGLAKNIQYF. The CDR3 DNA reads TGTGCCAGCCTCTGCTTGGGCGAGGGACTAGCCAAAAACATTCAGTACTTC.

This sequence joins TRBV6-6 and TRBJ1-6; 8 bases agree with TRBD1. This CDR3 has 16 residues. J was trimmed by 7 bases and V by 6 bases; bases with no gene match: 11. Germline V gives CDR1 MNHNY, CDR2 SVGAGI (reference sequence). The CDR3 DNA reads as TGTGCCAGCAGCAGTACAGGGGGGAGAGGGAATTCACCCCTCCACTTT. It specifies CASSSTGGRGNSPLHF.

This clone was seen a single time. The chain combines TRBV7-8 with TRBJ1-2; 10 bases are shared with TRBD1. Trimming removed 4 bases from V and 4 bases from J; junction bases left unmatched: 0. In germline, CDR1 is SGHVS, CDR2 FQNEAQ. This CDR3 has 13 residues. DNA of the CDR3: TGTGCCAGCAGCTGGACAGGGGGCTATGGCTACACCTTC. As protein: CASSWTGGYGYTF.

This clone was detected only once. This rearrangement joins TRBV5-1 to TRBJ2-7, with 9 bases identical to TRBD1. This CDR3 spans 15 amino acids. Per the germline V gene, CDR1 is SGHRS and CDR2 is YFSETQ. The V and J ends lost 0 bases and 2 bases, in that order; junction bases with no gene match: 3. CDR3 sequence (DNA): TGCGCCAGCAGCTTGGGGGACAGGGCGGCCTACGAGCAGTACTTC. Amino acid sequence: CASSLGDRAAYEQYF. Complete variable domain (other parts from reference TRBV5-1 and TRBJ2-7): KAGVTQTPRYLIKTRGQQVTLSCSPISGHRSVSWYQQTPGQGLQFLFEYFSETQRNKGNFPGRFSGRQFSNSRSEMNVSTLELGDSALYLCASSLGDRAAYEQYFGPGTRLTVT.

This sequence joins TRBV2 and TRBJ1-4; possible D gene TRBD1, 6 bases. Germline CDR1 reads SNHLY; CDR2 reads FYNNEI. V was trimmed by 5 bases and J by 0 bases, leaving 10 bases between them. The CDR3 is made up of 15 amino acids. The CDR3 nucleotides are TGTGCCAGCAGTCCACGACAGGCAACTAATGAAAAACTGTTTTTT. Protein: CASSPRQATNEKLFF.

This chain links TRBV7-9 with TRBJ2-5, with D perhaps TRBD2 (6 bases). The CDR3 has 14 residues. The germline V gene has CDR1 SEHNR and CDR2 FQNEAQ (reference sequence). Trimming removed 3 bases at V and 2 bases at J, with 10 bases between. In nucleotides, the CDR3 is TGTGCCAGCAGCTTGGTAGGGAGGCAAGAGACCCAGTACTTC. Amino acid sequence: CASSLVGRQETQYF.

V gene TRBV11-2 combines with J gene TRBJ2-1; 7 bases are shared with TRBD1. The germline V gene encodes CDR1 SGHAT and CDR2 FQNNGV. Trimming at V came to 6 bases and at J to 7 bases, leaving 9 bases not matched to a gene. The CDR3 covers 14 residues. The CDR3 sequence: CASSTTGVVNEQFF. In DNA form, the CDR3 reads TGTGCCAGCAGTACCACAGGGGTGGTTAATGAGCAGTTCTTC.

This chain uses TRBV4-1 with TRBJ2-1; D is uncertain. CDR1 is MGHRA, CDR2 YSYEKL, per germline. The V end lost 4 bases, the J end lost 1 base, and 17 bases lay between the germline ends. CDR3 length equals 17 residues. In nucleotides, the CDR3 is TGCGCCAGCAGCCGCGTAATTTCAGGATCTTCCTACAATGAGCAGTTCTTC. It yields the protein CASSRVISGSSYNEQFF.